There are many counts of the clone carrying this TCR beta chain. This record belongs to a study of low-dose radiotherapy and immunotherapy resistance in tumors. Overall study context: From cycle 1 day 1, patients took oral aspirin 300 mg every day for four cycles.

cDNA synthesis used a TRAV/TRBV-specific primer set for both chains. Amplification of TCRs used a constant-region primer and V-primer adapter for about 19 PCR cycles. In vitro transcription amplified isolated mRNA. TCRdb used MiXCR to reprocess the reads, holding one entry per CDR3 protein. The table lists approximately 100,000 distinct CDR3 sequences, around 21% of them singletons. Stated time point: after trial treatment. Sample treatment: LDRT plus nivolumab, ipilimumab, low-dose cyclophosphamide and aspirin (RACIN trial). Donors received a regimen that comprised nivolumab, ipilimumab, aspirin, low-dose cyclophosphamide and low-dose radiotherapy. The ends were cut back, 5 bases at V and 2 bases at J, with 9 bases in the middle. CDR3 length equals 13 residues. CDR1 and CDR2 from the germline V gene are LNHNV and YYDKDF (reference sequence).

This specimen consisted of PBMCs, obtained after low-dose radiotherapy plus immunotherapy. This clonotype was obtained from a male donor with prostate cancer. The gene calls are TRBV15 and TRBJ1-2; D is undetermined. CDR3 residues: CATSATVNYGYTF. CDR3 bases: TGTGCCACCAGCGCGACGGTGAACTATGGCTACACCTTC.